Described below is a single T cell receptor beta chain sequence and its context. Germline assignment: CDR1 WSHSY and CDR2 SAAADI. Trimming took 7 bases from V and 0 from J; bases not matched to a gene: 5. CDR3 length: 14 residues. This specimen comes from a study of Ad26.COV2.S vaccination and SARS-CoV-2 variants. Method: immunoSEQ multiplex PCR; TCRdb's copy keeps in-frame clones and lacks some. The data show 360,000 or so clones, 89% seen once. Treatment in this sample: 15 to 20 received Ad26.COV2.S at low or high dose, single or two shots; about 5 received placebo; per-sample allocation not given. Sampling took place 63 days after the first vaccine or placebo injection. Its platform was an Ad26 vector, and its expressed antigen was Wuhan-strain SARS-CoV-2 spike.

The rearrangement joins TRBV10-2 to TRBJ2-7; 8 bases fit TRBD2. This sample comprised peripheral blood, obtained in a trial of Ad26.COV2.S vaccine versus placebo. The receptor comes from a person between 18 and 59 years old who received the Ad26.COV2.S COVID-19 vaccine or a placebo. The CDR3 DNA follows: TGCGCCAGCACGGGACTAGAGTCCTCCTACGAGCAGTACTTC. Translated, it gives CASTGLESSYEQYF.